Listed below are T cell receptor beta chains from one sample, sequenced in a study of beta chain features in type 1 diabetes. Sequenced by immunoSEQ multiplex PCR; TCRdb stores in-frame clones only, minus some. The table records roughly 300,000 clones, around 13% of them present only once. The material sequenced was central memory CD4+ T cells from blood. These receptors came from a young man in good health. CDR3s include the opening cysteine and the closing phenylalanine or tryptophan. D genes are given only for firm matches. Clone size, where shown, is once, few, many, or a class for clones that have expanded.

D: -
size: few
J: TRBJ2-3
length: 14
V: TRBV18
DNA: TGTGCCAGCTCACCCGGGACGTTCACAGATACGCAGTATTTT
CDR3: CASSPGTFTDTQYF

D: -
size: few
J: TRBJ1-5
length: 13
V: TRBV7-2
DNA: TGTGCCAGCAGCTTATCCGGGGATCAGCCCCAGCATTTT
CDR3: CASSLSGDQPQHF

D: -
size: few
J: TRBJ2-3
length: 14
V: TRBV11-3
DNA: TGTGCCAGCAGCTCCGGGCCAATGGTAGATACGCAGTATTTT
CDR3: CASSSGPMVDTQYF

D: TRBD2
size: few
J: TRBJ2-7
length: 14
V: TRBV11-2
DNA: TGTGCCAGCAGCTTAGCAGGGAGGGTCTACGAGCAGTACTTC
CDR3: CASSLAGRVYEQYF

D: TRBD2
size: few
J: TRBJ2-5
length: 16
V: TRBV7-6
DNA: TGTGCCAGCAGCTTAGGGCCTAGCGGGAATCAAGAGACCCAGTACTTC
CDR3: CASSLGPSGNQETQYF

D: -
size: few
J: TRBJ2-7
length: 13
V: TRBV7-2
DNA: TGTGCCAGCAGCTTAGCGGTGGGGGGCGAGCAGTACTTC
CDR3: CASSLAVGGEQYF

D: -
size: few
J: TRBJ2-3
length: 15
V: TRBV7-3
DNA: TGTGCCAGCAGCGCTCAGGGGATTCGGACAGATACGCAGTATTTT
CDR3: CASSAQGIRTDTQYF

D: -
size: -
J: TRBJ1-5
length: 14
V: TRBV7-2
DNA: TGTGCCAGCAGCACCCCCGGGGGGCGACAGCCCCAGCATTTT
CDR3: CASSTPGGRQPQHF

D: -
size: -
J: TRBJ1-3
length: 18
V: TRBV18
DNA: TGTGCCAGCTCACCATCCAGGGCTTCCTTTTACTCTGGAAACACCATATATTTT
CDR3: CASSPSRASFYSGNTIYF

D: -
size: -
J: TRBJ1-5
length: 15
V: TRBV4-2
DNA: TGTGCCAGCAGCCAAAGGCAGAATAGCAATCAGCCCCAGCATTTT
CDR3: CASSQRQNSNQPQHF

D: -
size: -
J: TRBJ1-2
length: 14
V: TRBV7-7
DNA: TGTGCCAGCAGCTCGGGACCGACTAACTATGGCTACACCTTC
CDR3: CASSSGPTNYGYTF

D: -
size: few
J: TRBJ2-2
length: 16
V: TRBV11-2
DNA: TGTGCCAGCAGCCCCCTTGGCGGGGTAAACACCGGGGAGCTGTTTTTT
CDR3: CASSPLGGVNTGELFF

D: -
size: -
J: TRBJ1-3
length: 15
V: TRBV18
DNA: TGTGCCAGCTCACCTAGGGACTCCCGGCGGAACACCATATATTTT
CDR3: CASSPRDSRRNTIYF

D: TRBD2
size: few
J: TRBJ2-3
length: 16
V: TRBV7-2
DNA: TGTGCCAGCAGCTTAAGCGGGACTAGTATCACAGATACGCAGTATTTT
CDR3: CASSLSGTSITDTQYF

D: -
size: -
J: TRBJ1-2
length: 14
V: TRBV27
DNA: TGTGCCAGCAGTTTTTCCGGACAAAACTATGGCTACACCTTC
CDR3: CASSFSGQNYGYTF

D: -
size: few
J: TRBJ1-1
length: 14
V: TRBV5-1
DNA: TGCGCCAGCAGCTTGGACACTACGGGGACTGAAGCTTTCTTT
CDR3: CASSLDTTGTEAFF

D: TRBD1
size: once
J: TRBJ2-7
length: 14
V: TRBV6-5
DNA: TGTGCCAGCAGTCCCGACAGGGGGTCCTCCGAGCAGTACTTC
CDR3: CASSPDRGSSEQYF

D: TRBD2
size: -
J: TRBJ2-5
length: 15
V: TRBV4-2
DNA: TGTGCCAGCAGCCGCGGACTAGCGGGAGAAGAGACCCAGTACTTC
CDR3: CASSRGLAGEETQYF

D: -
size: -
J: TRBJ2-7
length: 15
V: TRBV18
DNA: TGTGCCAGCTCACCAGGGAGGGGACAGACCTACGAGCAGTACTTC
CDR3: CASSPGRGQTYEQYF

D: TRBD1
size: -
J: TRBJ1-2
length: 16
V: TRBV9
DNA: TGTGCCAGCAGCGTAGGCGGGACAGGGGGCCTCTATGGCTACACCTTC
CDR3: CASSVGGTGGLYGYTF

D: -
size: few
J: TRBJ1-2
length: 14
V: TRBV6-1
DNA: TGTGCCAGCAGTGAACGGTGGGACGGCTATGGCTACACCTTC
CDR3: CASSERWDGYGYTF

D: TRBD1
size: -
J: TRBJ1-4
length: 13
V: TRBV18
DNA: TGTGCCAGCACCAGGGGGCAGGATGAAAAACTGTTTTTT
CDR3: CASTRGQDEKLFF

D: -
size: few
J: TRBJ1-3
length: 15
V: TRBV19
DNA: TGTGCCAGTAGTATAGGGTGGCAAGTTGGAAACACCATATATTTT
CDR3: CASSIGWQVGNTIYF

D: -
size: few
J: TRBJ1-6
length: 15
V: TRBV6-5
DNA: TGTGCCAGCAGTTACGCGAGGACAGTCAATTCACCCCTCCACTTT
CDR3: CASSYARTVNSPLHF

D: -
size: few
J: TRBJ1-5
length: 13
V: TRBV4-1
DNA: TGCGCCAGCAGCCAAGATAGGACTGGGCCCCAGCATTTT
CDR3: CASSQDRTGPQHF

D: -
size: -
J: TRBJ1-1
length: 12
V: TRBV30
DNA: TGTGCCTGGACCATGACAGTAACTGAAGCTTTCTTT
CDR3: CAWTMTVTEAFF

D: -
size: -
J: TRBJ2-1
length: 16
V: TRBV7-9
DNA: TGTGCCAGCAGCTTAGATCAGCGGAGAACCTACAATGAGCAGTTCTTC
CDR3: CASSLDQRRTYNEQFF

D: TRBD1
size: many
J: TRBJ1-4
length: 15
V: TRBV5-4
DNA: TGTGCCAGCAGTACAAACAGGGGGCTTGATGAAAAACTGTTTTTT
CDR3: CASSTNRGLDEKLFF

D: -
size: few
J: TRBJ2-2
length: 13
V: TRBV6-5
DNA: TGTGCCAGCAACTTACTCGGCACCGGGGAGCTGTTTTTT
CDR3: CASNLLGTGELFF

D: -
size: -
J: TRBJ2-1
length: 14
V: TRBV6-1
DNA: TGTGCCAGCAGTGAAGATTTTGTACGGCGGGATTGGATCTTC
CDR3: CASSEDFVRRDWIF

D: -
size: few
J: TRBJ2-5
length: 10
V: TRBV20-1
DNA: TGCAGCGGGGTGTTGGAGACCCAGTACTTC
CDR3: CSGVLETQYF

D: -
size: many
J: TRBJ1-5
length: 13
V: TRBV7-2
DNA: TGTGCCAGCAGCTTACGGGGCAATCAGCCCCAGCATTTT
CDR3: CASSLRGNQPQHF

D: -
size: -
J: TRBJ1-5
length: 17
V: TRBV7-2
DNA: TGTGCCAGCAGCTTAGCTGGCGGGGATCCTAGCAATCAGCCCCAGCATTTT
CDR3: CASSLAGGDPSNQPQHF

D: -
size: -
J: TRBJ2-5
length: 15
V: TRBV11-3
DNA: TGTGCCAGCAGCTTAGAGATAACTACCAAGGAGACCCAGTACTTC
CDR3: CASSLEITTKETQYF

D: -
size: -
J: TRBJ1-5
length: 15
V: TRBV4-1
DNA: TGCGCCAGCAGCCAAGCGCCACTTAGCAATCAGCCCCAGCATTTT
CDR3: CASSQAPLSNQPQHF

D: -
size: few
J: TRBJ2-2
length: 13
V: TRBV14
DNA: TGTGCCAGCAGCCCATACTCTCCCGGGGAGCTGTTTTTT
CDR3: CASSPYSPGELFF

D: TRBD2
size: -
J: TRBJ2-3
length: 14
V: TRBV29-1
DNA: TGCAGCGTTGAAGGGGGGAGGGGTGTGGATACGCAGTATTTT
CDR3: CSVEGGRGVDTQYF